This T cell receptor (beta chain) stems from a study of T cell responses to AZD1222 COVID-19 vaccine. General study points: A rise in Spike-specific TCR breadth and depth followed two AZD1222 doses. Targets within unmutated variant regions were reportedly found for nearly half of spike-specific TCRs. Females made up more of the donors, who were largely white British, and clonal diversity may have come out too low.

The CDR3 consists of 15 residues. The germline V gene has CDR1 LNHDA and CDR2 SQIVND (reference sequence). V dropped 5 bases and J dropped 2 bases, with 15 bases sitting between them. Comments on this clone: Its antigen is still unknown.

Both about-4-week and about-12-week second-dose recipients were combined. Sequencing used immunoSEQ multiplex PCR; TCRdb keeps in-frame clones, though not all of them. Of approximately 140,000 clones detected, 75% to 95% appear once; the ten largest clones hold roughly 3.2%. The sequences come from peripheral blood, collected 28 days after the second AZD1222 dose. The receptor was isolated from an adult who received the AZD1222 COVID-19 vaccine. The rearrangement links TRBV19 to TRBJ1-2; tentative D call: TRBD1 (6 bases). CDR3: CASSPTPQGNYGYTF. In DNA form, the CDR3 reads TGTGCCAGTAGTCCCACCCCCCAGGGGAACTATGGCTACACCTTC.